A selection of T cell receptor beta chains follows, all from one sample in a study of early T cells in non-severe SARS-CoV-2 infection. TCRdb ran MiXCR on the 5' RACE reads and lists one entry per CDR3 protein. The sample includes over 85,000 distinct CDR3 sequences, 10% to 15% of them seen just once. The source material was whole blood, sampled at baseline. The receptors come from an adult who was a healthcare worker with PCR-confirmed SARS-CoV-2 infection or an uninfected control (not recorded which). The CDR3 runs from the conserved cysteine through the conserved F or W. A D gene is named only where the DNA matches it firmly. Rows may omit the clone size; those that give it use once, few, many or a size class.

abundance: .; d_gene: .; j_gene: TRBJ1-4; v_gene: TRBV15; CDR3aa: CVTSRGGFHEKLFF; CDR3nt: TGTGTCACCAGCAGAGGGGGATTTCATGAAAAACTGTTTTTT
abundance: few; d_gene: TRBD2; j_gene: TRBJ2-5; v_gene: TRBV15; CDR3aa: CATKETSPGETQYF; CDR3nt: TGTGCCACCAAGGAGACTAGCCCGGGGGAGACCCAGTACTTC
abundance: few; d_gene: .; j_gene: TRBJ1-1; v_gene: TRBV19; CDR3aa: CASSTSRQVNTEAFF; CDR3nt: TGTGCCAGTAGTACTTCCCGACAGGTGAACACTGAAGCTTTCTTT
abundance: medium-sized; d_gene: .; j_gene: TRBJ1-4; v_gene: TRBV10-2; CDR3aa: CASSLSTVRTNEKLFF; CDR3nt: TGCGCCAGCTCTCTTTCGACGGTGAGAACTAATGAAAAACTGTTTTTT
abundance: .; d_gene: TRBD1; j_gene: TRBJ1-1; v_gene: TRBV5-1; CDR3aa: CASSLQGYRNTEAFF; CDR3nt: TGCGCCAGCAGCTTACAGGGGTACCGGAACACTGAAGCTTTCTTT
abundance: .; d_gene: TRBD1; j_gene: TRBJ2-6; v_gene: TRBV4-1; CDR3aa: CASRQAGTGPISGANVLTF; CDR3nt: TGCGCCAGCAGACAGGCGGGGACAGGCCCTATCTCTGGGGCCAACGTCCTGACTTTC
abundance: .; d_gene: .; j_gene: TRBJ2-7; v_gene: TRBV6-6; CDR3aa: CASRAGQRSYEQYF; CDR3nt: TGTGCCAGCAGGGCGGGACAGCGGTCCTACGAGCAGTACTTC
abundance: many; d_gene: TRBD1; j_gene: TRBJ1-2; v_gene: TRBV6-4; CDR3aa: CASSVEGQGYGYTF; CDR3nt: TGTGCCAGCAGTGTCGAAGGACAGGGCTATGGCTACACCTTC
abundance: .; d_gene: TRBD1; j_gene: TRBJ1-5; v_gene: TRBV6-6; CDR3aa: CASSRDRRNQPQHF; CDR3nt: TGTGCCAGCAGTAGGGACAGGCGCAATCAGCCCCAGCATTTT
abundance: .; d_gene: .; j_gene: TRBJ1-1; v_gene: TRBV7-9; CDR3aa: CASGQQNTEAFF; CDR3nt: TGTGCCAGCGGACAGCAGAACACTGAAGCTTTCTTT
abundance: .; d_gene: .; j_gene: TRBJ1-1; v_gene: TRBV28; CDR3aa: CASSQTQGVNTEAFF; CDR3nt: TGTGCCAGCAGTCAGACACAGGGTGTGAACACTGAAGCTTTCTTT
abundance: .; d_gene: .; j_gene: TRBJ1-2; v_gene: TRBV29-1; CDR3aa: CSVEKQSYGYTF; CDR3nt: TGCAGCGTTGAAAAACAGAGCTATGGCTACACCTTC
abundance: few; d_gene: TRBD1; j_gene: TRBJ2-7; v_gene: TRBV19; CDR3aa: CASRDGTGAIYEQYF; CDR3nt: TGTGCCAGTAGGGACGGGACAGGGGCGATCTACGAGCAGTACTTC
abundance: .; d_gene: TRBD1; j_gene: TRBJ1-5; v_gene: TRBV5-1; CDR3aa: CASSLGQGGQPQHF; CDR3nt: TGCGCCAGCAGCTTGGGACAGGGCGGTCAGCCCCAGCATTTT
abundance: few; d_gene: .; j_gene: TRBJ2-6; v_gene: TRBV29-1; CDR3aa: CSVGQPGANVLTF; CDR3nt: TGCAGCGTTGGACAGCCTGGGGCCAACGTCCTGACTTTC
abundance: few; d_gene: TRBD2; j_gene: TRBJ2-3; v_gene: TRBV12-3/TRBV12-4; CDR3aa: CASGLVGTDTQYF; CDR3nt: TGTGCCAGCGGACTAGTTGGCACAGATACGCAGTATTTT
abundance: few; d_gene: TRBD1; j_gene: TRBJ1-4; v_gene: TRBV20-1; CDR3aa: CSAREDRVIEKLFF; CDR3nt: TGCAGTGCTAGGGAGGACAGGGTGATCGAAAAACTGTTTTTT
abundance: few; d_gene: .; j_gene: TRBJ2-7; v_gene: TRBV29-1; CDR3aa: CSVRQASSYEQYF; CDR3nt: TGCAGCGTACGACAGGCCAGCTCCTACGAGCAGTACTTC
abundance: .; d_gene: .; j_gene: TRBJ1-1; v_gene: TRBV6-5; CDR3aa: CASKDAEGTEAFF; CDR3nt: TGTGCCAGCAAAGACGCAGAGGGCACTGAAGCTTTCTTT
abundance: few; d_gene: .; j_gene: TRBJ1-2; v_gene: TRBV28; CDR3aa: CASSFGGSRGYTF; CDR3nt: TGTGCCAGCAGTTTCGGGGGATCCAGAGGCTACACCTTC
abundance: .; d_gene: TRBD1; j_gene: TRBJ2-1; v_gene: TRBV4-1; CDR3aa: CASSQGLGQGDNEQFF; CDR3nt: TGCGCCAGCAGCCAAGGGTTGGGACAGGGGGACAATGAGCAGTTCTTC
abundance: .; d_gene: .; j_gene: TRBJ2-3; v_gene: TRBV7-9; CDR3aa: CASSPPGRVRDTQYF; CDR3nt: TGTGCCAGCAGCCCCCCCGGGAGAGTGAGGGATACGCAGTATTTT
abundance: few; d_gene: TRBD1; j_gene: TRBJ2-7; v_gene: TRBV28; CDR3aa: CASSPRTGYEQYF; CDR3nt: TGTGCCAGCAGTCCACGGACAGGGTACGAGCAGTACTTC
abundance: .; d_gene: .; j_gene: TRBJ1-2; v_gene: TRBV5-1; CDR3aa: CASSLVQAAYGYTF; CDR3nt: TGCGCCAGCAGCTTGGTACAGGCCGCCTATGGCTACACCTTC
abundance: few; d_gene: TRBD1; j_gene: TRBJ2-7; v_gene: TRBV29-1; CDR3aa: CSVEDLVRDRDEQYF; CDR3nt: TGCAGCGTTGAAGATTTGGTTCGGGACAGGGACGAGCAGTACTTC
abundance: .; d_gene: TRBD2; j_gene: TRBJ2-3; v_gene: TRBV2; CDR3aa: CVSRSSGITDTQYF; CDR3nt: TGTGTCAGCAGGTCTAGCGGGATCACAGATACGCAGTATTTT
abundance: few; d_gene: TRBD1; j_gene: TRBJ2-7; v_gene: TRBV28; CDR3aa: CASSSAGQGLYF; CDR3nt: TGTGCCAGCAGTTCTGCGGGACAGGGTCTGTACTTC
abundance: few; d_gene: .; j_gene: TRBJ2-7; v_gene: TRBV5-4; CDR3aa: CASSPGMDGGSEQYF; CDR3nt: TGTGCCAGCAGCCCCGGGATGGATGGGGGTTCCGAGCAGTACTTC
abundance: many; d_gene: .; j_gene: TRBJ2-3; v_gene: TRBV7-9; CDR3aa: CASSLIYQGRTDTQYF; CDR3nt: TGTGCCAGCAGCTTGATATACCAGGGGAGGACAGATACGCAGTATTTT
abundance: .; d_gene: .; j_gene: TRBJ2-7; v_gene: TRBV4-1; CDR3aa: CASSHLLRLLDQGWQYF; CDR3nt: TGCGCCAGCAGCCACCTCTTAAGACTTCTGGACCAGGGATGGCAGTACTTC
abundance: .; d_gene: TRBD1; j_gene: TRBJ2-2; v_gene: TRBV29-1; CDR3aa: CSVNRGQGGELFF; CDR3nt: TGCAGCGTTAACAGGGGGCAGGGCGGGGAGCTGTTTTTT
abundance: many; d_gene: .; j_gene: TRBJ1-6; v_gene: TRBV30; CDR3aa: CARDGSYNSPLHF; CDR3nt: TGTGCCCGGGACGGCTCCTATAATTCACCCCTCCACTTT
abundance: .; d_gene: TRBD2; j_gene: TRBJ2-5; v_gene: TRBV12-3/TRBV12-4; CDR3aa: CASSGGGKTQYF; CDR3nt: TGTGCCAGCAGTGGGGGGGGAAAGACCCAGTACTTC
abundance: few; d_gene: .; j_gene: TRBJ2-7; v_gene: TRBV10-3; CDR3aa: CAISETDTYEQYF; CDR3nt: TGTGCCATCAGTGAGACGGACACGTACGAGCAGTACTTC
abundance: .; d_gene: .; j_gene: TRBJ1-3; v_gene: TRBV6-2/TRBV6-3; CDR3aa: CASSYSSSGNTIYF; CDR3nt: TGTGCCAGCAGTTACAGCTCCTCTGGAAACACCATATATTTT
abundance: .; d_gene: .; j_gene: TRBJ1-5; v_gene: TRBV12-3/TRBV12-4; CDR3aa: CASSSGQINQPQHF; CDR3nt: TGTGCCAGCAGTTCCGGACAGATCAATCAGCCCCAGCATTTT
abundance: .; d_gene: TRBD1; j_gene: TRBJ2-1; v_gene: TRBV6-5; CDR3aa: CASRGTGDGEQFF; CDR3nt: TGTGCCAGCAGGGGGACAGGGGACGGTGAGCAGTTCTTC
abundance: .; d_gene: TRBD1; j_gene: TRBJ2-2; v_gene: TRBV20-1; CDR3aa: CSAPRQGANTGELFF; CDR3nt: TGCAGTGCCCCCAGGCAGGGGGCGAACACCGGGGAGCTGTTTTTT
abundance: few; d_gene: .; j_gene: TRBJ2-1; v_gene: TRBV5-4; CDR3aa: CAAPRVHHQGDNEQFF; CDR3nt: TGTGCCGCGCCCCGGGTTCACCACCAAGGCGACAATGAGCAGTTCTTC
abundance: many; d_gene: .; j_gene: TRBJ2-6; v_gene: TRBV4-1; CDR3aa: CASSQGGPGLSSGANVLTF; CDR3nt: TGCGCCAGCAGCCAGGGGGGACCGGGACTGAGCTCTGGGGCCAACGTCCTGACTTTC
abundance: many; d_gene: .; j_gene: TRBJ1-2; v_gene: TRBV7-8; CDR3aa: CASSSRGSLRAYGYTF; CDR3nt: TGTGCCAGCAGCTCACGGGGCTCATTAAGGGCCTATGGCTACACCTTC
abundance: many; d_gene: TRBD2; j_gene: TRBJ2-3; v_gene: TRBV20-1; CDR3aa: CSARLAGSTDTQYF; CDR3nt: TGCAGTGCTAGACTAGCGGGGAGCACAGATACGCAGTATTTT
abundance: .; d_gene: .; j_gene: TRBJ2-6; v_gene: TRBV6-6; CDR3aa: CASSYVQSSGANVLTF; CDR3nt: TGTGCCAGCAGTTACGTACAGTCCTCTGGGGCCAACGTCCTGACTTTC
abundance: many; d_gene: .; j_gene: TRBJ1-1; v_gene: TRBV29-1; CDR3aa: CSVIMTRSGRNTEAFF; CDR3nt: TGCAGCGTCATCATGACTCGATCCGGCAGGAACACTGAAGCTTTCTTT
abundance: many; d_gene: TRBD2; j_gene: TRBJ2-5; v_gene: TRBV4-1; CDR3aa: CASSQDLTSGGYETQYF; CDR3nt: TGCGCCAGCAGCCAAGATCTGACTAGCGGGGGGTACGAGACCCAGTACTTC
abundance: few; d_gene: .; j_gene: TRBJ2-7; v_gene: TRBV20-1; CDR3aa: CSARTELLPYEQYF; CDR3nt: TGCAGTGCTAGGACCGAATTACTCCCCTACGAGCAGTACTTC
abundance: many; d_gene: .; j_gene: TRBJ1-5; v_gene: TRBV9; CDR3aa: CASSVGFSGYQPQHF; CDR3nt: TGTGCCAGCAGCGTAGGATTCTCGGGCTATCAGCCCCAGCATTTT
abundance: few; d_gene: .; j_gene: TRBJ2-5; v_gene: TRBV7-6; CDR3aa: CASSPQAAGTFLKGTQYF; CDR3nt: TGTGCCAGCAGCCCCCAGGCCGCGGGGACTTTCCTAAAGGGGACCCAGTACTTC
abundance: few; d_gene: TRBD2; j_gene: TRBJ2-3; v_gene: TRBV6-2/TRBV6-3; CDR3aa: CASSYEERGDWSTQYF; CDR3nt: TGTGCCAGCAGTTATGAGGAGCGGGGGGATTGGAGTACGCAGTATTTT
abundance: .; d_gene: TRBD1; j_gene: TRBJ2-7; v_gene: TRBV19; CDR3aa: CASSPTGDSYEQYF; CDR3nt: TGTGCCAGTAGTCCGACAGGGGACTCTTACGAGCAGTACTTC
abundance: .; d_gene: .; j_gene: TRBJ2-3; v_gene: TRBV29-1; CDR3aa: CSVQTGQSSTDTQYF; CDR3nt: TGCAGCGTTCAAACTGGACAGTCTAGCACAGATACGCAGTATTTT
abundance: .; d_gene: .; j_gene: TRBJ1-1; v_gene: TRBV6-5; CDR3aa: CASSPSGYNTEAFF; CDR3nt: TGTGCCAGCAGTCCCTCCGGTTACAACACTGAAGCTTTCTTT
abundance: few; d_gene: TRBD1; j_gene: TRBJ1-1; v_gene: TRBV5-6; CDR3aa: CASSSIRDRGYVNTEAFF; CDR3nt: TGTGCCAGCAGCTCTATACGGGACAGGGGCTACGTGAACACTGAAGCTTTCTTT
abundance: .; d_gene: TRBD1; j_gene: TRBJ2-5; v_gene: TRBV5-1; CDR3aa: CASSIGQAQETQYF; CDR3nt: TGCGCCAGCAGCATAGGACAGGCGCAAGAGACCCAGTACTTC